Listed here is a single TCR beta chain. Germline V CDR1 and CDR2: SGHTA, FQGNSA. Trimming left V 5 bases short and J 1 base short, with 11 bases between. The CDR3 is 14 amino acids. Unique molecular identifiers featured in how the TCRbeta library was prepared. Each CDR3 protein is one row after TCRdb ran MiXCR on the PCR reads. The table records around 530,000 distinct CDR3 sequences, approximately 30% of them present only once. The entry originates in a study of T-cell reconstitution after alpha-beta-depleted transplantation in children. This chain uses TRBV7-2 with TRBJ1-1, with D tentatively TRBD1 (6 bases). This TCR was sampled from a human donor who donated a stem cell graft to a child with aplastic anemia. This specimen consisted of PBMCs from the stem cell graft donor, obtained from the stem cell graft. CDR3 region: CASSRDRTNTEAFF. The CDR3 DNA reads as TGTGCCAGCAGCCGCGACAGGACGAACACTGAAGCTTTCTTT. The full variable domain, completed using reference TRBV7-2 and TRBJ1-1, is GAGVSQSPSNKVTEKGKDVELRCDPISGHTALYWYRQSLGQGLEFLIYFQGNSAPDKSGLPSDRFSAERTGGSVSTLTIQRTQQEDSAVYLCASSRDRTNTEAFFGQGTRLTVV.